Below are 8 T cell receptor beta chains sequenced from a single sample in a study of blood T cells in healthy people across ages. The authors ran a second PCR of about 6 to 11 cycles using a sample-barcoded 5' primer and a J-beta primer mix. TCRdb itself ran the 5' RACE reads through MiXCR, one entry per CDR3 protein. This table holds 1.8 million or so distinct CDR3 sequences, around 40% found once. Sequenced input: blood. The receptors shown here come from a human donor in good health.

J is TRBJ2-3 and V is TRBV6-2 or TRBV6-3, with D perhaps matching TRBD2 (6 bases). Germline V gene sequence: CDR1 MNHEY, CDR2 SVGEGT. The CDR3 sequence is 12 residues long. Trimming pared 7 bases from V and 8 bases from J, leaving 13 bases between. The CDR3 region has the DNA TGTGCCAGCACTAAGGAGGGGTCTACGCAGTATTTT. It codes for CASTKEGSTQYF.

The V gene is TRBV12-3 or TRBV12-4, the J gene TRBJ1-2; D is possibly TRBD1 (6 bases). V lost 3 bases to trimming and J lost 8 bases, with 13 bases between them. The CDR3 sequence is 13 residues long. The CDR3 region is CASSLGDTPGYTF. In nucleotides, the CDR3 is TGTGCCAGCAGTTTGGGGGACACTCCAGGCTACACCTTC.

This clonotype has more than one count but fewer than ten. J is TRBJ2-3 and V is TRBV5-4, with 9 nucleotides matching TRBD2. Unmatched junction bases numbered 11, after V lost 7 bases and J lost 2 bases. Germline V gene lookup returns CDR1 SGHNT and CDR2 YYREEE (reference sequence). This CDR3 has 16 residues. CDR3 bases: TGTGCCAGCCCCTCCCGGGCGGGGGGGATCACAGATACGCAGTATTTT. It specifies CASPSRAGGITDTQYF.

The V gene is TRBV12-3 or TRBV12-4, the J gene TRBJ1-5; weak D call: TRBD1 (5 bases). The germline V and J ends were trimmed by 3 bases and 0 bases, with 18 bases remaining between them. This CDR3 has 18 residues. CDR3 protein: CASSFEGGELYSNQPQHF. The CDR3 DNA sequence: TGTGCCAGCAGTTTTGAGGGAGGGGAGCTTTATAGCAATCAGCCCCAGCATTTT.

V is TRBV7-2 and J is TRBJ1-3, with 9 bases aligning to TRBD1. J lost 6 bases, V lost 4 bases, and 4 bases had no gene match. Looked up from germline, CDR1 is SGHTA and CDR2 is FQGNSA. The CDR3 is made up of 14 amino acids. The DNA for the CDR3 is TGTGCCAGCAGCTCGGGACAGGGAGCAAACACCATATATTTT. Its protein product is CASSSGQGANTIYF. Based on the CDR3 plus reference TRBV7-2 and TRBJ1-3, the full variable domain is GAGVSQSPSNKVTEKGKDVELRCDPISGHTALYWYRQSLGQGLEFLIYFQGNSAPDKSGLPSDRFSAERTGGSVSTLTIQRTQQEDSAVYLCASSSGQGANTIYFGEGSWLTVV.

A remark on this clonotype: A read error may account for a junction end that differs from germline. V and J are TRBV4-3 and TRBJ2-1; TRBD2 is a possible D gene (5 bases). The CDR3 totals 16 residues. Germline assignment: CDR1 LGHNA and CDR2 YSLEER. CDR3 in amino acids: CANSRMTIRRNNEQFF. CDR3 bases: TGCGCCAACAGCCGAATGACTATACGGCGGAACAATGAGCAGTTCTTC.

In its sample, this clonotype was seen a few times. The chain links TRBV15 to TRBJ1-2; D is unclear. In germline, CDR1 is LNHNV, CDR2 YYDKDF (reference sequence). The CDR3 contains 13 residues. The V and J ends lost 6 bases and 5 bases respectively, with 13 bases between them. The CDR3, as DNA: TGTGCCACCAGTGGAAAATTCCTTTATGGCTACACCTTC. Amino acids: CATSGKFLYGYTF.

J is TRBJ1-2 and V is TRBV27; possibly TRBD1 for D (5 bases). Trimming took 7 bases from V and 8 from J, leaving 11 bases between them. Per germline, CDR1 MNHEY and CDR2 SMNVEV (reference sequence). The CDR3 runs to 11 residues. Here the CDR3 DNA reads TGTGCCAGCATTCAGGGAAGCGGCTACACCTTC. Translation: CASIQGSGYTF.